The 9 T cell receptor beta chains in this list originate from one sample, sequenced in a study of T cell repertoires in cytomegalovirus infection. These TCRs' antigens remain unknown. TCRdb reprocessed the reads with MiXCR, giving one entry per CDR3 protein. The sample has about 700,000 distinct CDR3 sequences, 33% seen once. Sequenced here: cultured PBMCs, sampled from culture after CMV antigen stimulation. These receptors came from a human donor in good health (CMV status not recorded). Some clones in this sample may be carry-over from other donors' samples.

V is TRBV5-6 and J is TRBJ1-2; TRBD1 agrees at 7 bases. The CDR3 spans 14 residues. The V segment lost 3 bases and the J segment 3 bases; nucleotides outside the gene matches: 5. CDR1 is SGHDT and CDR2 is YYEEEE in the germline V gene. The CDR3 region has the DNA TGTGCCAGCAGCTGGGGGACAGCAGACTATGGCTACACCTTC. Its protein is CASSWGTADYGYTF.

The V call is TRBV12-3 or TRBV12-4, the J call TRBJ1-5; D is uncertain. This CDR3 comprises 14 residues. V dropped 3 bases and J dropped 7 bases, with 13 bases sitting between them. The CDR3 region is CASSFSGPEQPQHF. CDR3 nucleotides: TGTGCCAGCAGTTTCTCCGGCCCTGAACAGCCCCAGCATTTT.

The rearrangement links TRBV4-1 to TRBJ2-4, with D hard to call. The CDR3 covers 15 residues. Germline V gives CDR1 MGHRA, CDR2 YSYEKL. Between the trimmed V and J ends, which lost 5 bases and 8 bases, there was a span of 19 bases. Here the CDR3 DNA reads TGCGCCAGCAGCTTAGACGGACGTCGTGGGGACATTCAGTACTTC. This gives the protein CASSLDGRRGDIQYF.

This clonotype has ten or more counts. V gene TRBV7-2 combines with J gene TRBJ1-2; TRBD1 matches at 8 bases. Germline V lookup: CDR1 SGHTA, CDR2 FQGNSA. J lost 3 bases, V lost 0 bases, and 15 bases had no gene match. This CDR3 region has 19 residues. CDR3 residues: CASSLAIRGRGPLDYGYTF. As DNA, the CDR3 is TGTGCCAGCAGCTTAGCGATTCGGGGCAGGGGGCCTTTGGACTATGGCTACACCTTC.

The gene calls are TRBV29-1 and TRBJ2-1; maybe TRBD2 (6 bases). CDR3 length equals 14 residues. CDR1 is SQVTM and CDR2 is ANQGSEA in the germline V gene. V lost 4 bases, J lost 0 bases, and 10 bases lay in between. The CDR3 protein is CSVVDGGSYNEQFF. DNA of the CDR3: TGCAGCGTTGTGGACGGGGGCTCCTACAATGAGCAGTTCTTC.

The sample holds a few counts of this clonotype. The V call is TRBV2, the J call TRBJ2-3, with 7 bases fitting TRBD2. This CDR3 region has 16 residues. Trimming removed 11 bases from V and 2 bases from J; junction bases left unmatched: 16. Germline V gene sequence: CDR1 SNHLY, CDR2 FYNNEI. The CDR3 bases are TGTGCCGTAGACGGTAACGGGGGGAGCCTCACAGATACGCAGTATTTT. It codes for CAVDGNGGSLTDTQYF.

The chain has TRBV5-1 and TRBJ2-2; 8 bases agree with TRBD2. Germline lookup yields CDR1 SGHRS and CDR2 YFSETQ. With 0 bases clipped from V and 1 base from J, the junction kept 5 bases outside the gene matches. CDR3 length: 17 residues. Here the CDR3 reads CASSLGPTSGNTGELFF. The CDR3 DNA reads TGCGCCAGCAGCTTGGGCCCCACTAGCGGGAACACCGGGGAGCTGTTTTTT.

This rearrangement joins TRBV28 to TRBJ1-3; 8 bases are a match to TRBD1. CDR1 and CDR2 (germline): MDHEN, SYDVKM. The ends lost 6 bases at V and 2 bases at J; junction bases unmatched: 3. CDR3 length: 14 amino acids. As DNA, the CDR3 is TGTGCCAGCAGGGCACAGGGGGCTGGAAACACCATATATTTT. It is translated as CASRAQGAGNTIYF.

This chain connects TRBV6-6 to TRBJ1-3, with D tentatively TRBD1 (5 bases). V was cut by 2 bases and J by 0 bases, with 11 bases left in between. Looked up from germline, CDR1 is MNHNY and CDR2 is SVGAGI (reference sequence). The CDR3 sequence is 16 residues long. The CDR3 spells CASSYDTGYSGNTIYF. The CDR3 DNA follows: TGTGCCAGCAGTTACGACACAGGATACTCTGGAAACACCATATATTTT.